The present entry profiles one TCR beta chain with its context. The sample belongs to a study of blood T cell repertoires in COVID-19. Turning to the study itself: Researchers got acute and convalescent COVID-19 samples from the United States, Italy and Spain. T cells, B-cell-depleted T cells, or PBMCs provided the cDNA or gDNA that served as material.

Per the germline V gene, CDR1 is LNHNV and CDR2 is YYDKDF (reference sequence). Trimming left V 5 bases short and J 6 bases short, with 11 bases between. CDR3 length equals 13 residues. In the original processing: Estimation of nucleated cell counts was performed using reference gene primer amplification. Produced via immunoSEQ multiplex PCR; TCRdb's table is partial and in-frame only. D and trimming come from the DNA, and the V and J calls and clone size come from that table. The sample lists hundreds of thousands of clones; roughly 90% were seen once. The rearrangement joins TRBV15 to TRBJ1-5; D not resolved. Sequenced: peripheral blood. The receptor was derived from a man aged 18 to 35 with active or convalescent COVID-19. CDR3 loop: CATSGAGFQPQHF. CDR3 in DNA: TGTGCCACCAGCGGAGCGGGGTTTCAGCCCCAGCATTTT.